A selection of T cell receptor beta chains follows, all from one sample in a study of blood T cell repertoires in COVID-19. Profiled with immunoSEQ multiplex PCR; TCRdb holds only in-frame clones, not every one. This table has 65,000 to 90,000 clones, roughly 88% appearing once. The material sequenced was peripheral blood. The origin of the receptors is a human donor in a cohort sampled during active COVID-19. The CDR3 runs from the conserved cysteine through the conserved F or W. A D gene is named only where the DNA matches it firmly.

v_call d_call cdr3_aa
TRBV9 NA CASSVGDSTDHTQYF
TRBV30 TRBD1 CAWSVRTGGFLGPNEKLFF
TRBV5-1 NA CASSSSPGTKRNEQFF
TRBV6-2/TRBV6-3 NA CASSTTDSGANVLTF
TRBV9 NA CASSVGLANTGELFF
TRBV11-1 NA CASSLTVLVDEQYF
TRBV20-1 NA CSATSGTEAFF
TRBV5-8 TRBD1 CTSTLRQGNTEAFF
TRBV5-6 TRBD1 CASSLGGTANYGYTF
TRBV6-6 TRBD1 CASSPGTGYQETQYF
TRBV11-1 NA CASSPGLPRGDEQFF
TRBV4-2 NA CASSQLGVNTEAFF
TRBV11-2 NA CASSFGGQETQYF
TRBV12-5 TRBD2 CASGLELAGGNEQFF
TRBV6-2/TRBV6-3 TRBD1 CASSSNRGTDTQYF
TRBV7-3 NA CASSSTGGEGYTF
TRBV5-1 NA CASSLVPGLDTEAFF
TRBV12-3/TRBV12-4 NA CASSLGQEETQYF
TRBV2 NA CASRLTGRITHTDTQYF
TRBV30 NA CAWSGQEEQFF
TRBV6-5 NA CASRRQAGQPQHF
TRBV6-2/TRBV6-3 NA CASSFRGRGTEAFF
TRBV27 TRBD2 CASSPIGTSGREVFF
TRBV21-1 NA CASSKDTGPQETQYF
TRBV10-3 NA CAISEGSGDQPQHF
TRBV27 TRBD1 CASSFRQGEFEKLFF